This T cell receptor beta chain was captured by sequencing in a study of blood T cell repertoires in COVID-19. Data came from immunoSEQ multiplex PCR; TCRdb stores just in-frame clones and leaves some out. The sample includes roughly 100,000 clones, around nine tenths of them seen just once. Per germline, CDR1 LGHDT and CDR2 YNNKEL (reference sequence). CDR3 length equals 13 residues. Trimming removed 3 bases from V and 8 bases from J; junction bases left unmatched: 6. Sequenced: peripheral blood. The sequence was collected from a woman older than 75 with active COVID-19. V gene TRBV3-1 (or the pseudogene TRBV3-2) combines with J gene TRBJ1-2; 7 nucleotides align to TRBD1. In DNA, the CDR3 is TGTGCCAGCAGCCAGGCTACAGGGGACGGCTACACCTTC. Translated: CASSQATGDGYTF.